The 14 T cell receptor beta chains in this list originate from one sample, sequenced in a study of shared clonotypes between healthy human individuals. Measured with immunoSEQ multiplex PCR; TCRdb has only the in-frame clones, and not every one. Of millions of clones in the sample, around 94% were seen once. The source material was naive CD4+ T cells sorted from blood. The subset here: CD45RA+ positively selected. Receptor source: a young man in good health.

This chain joins TRBV4-3 and TRBJ2-7, with D unresolved. CDR1 is LGHNA and CDR2 is YSLEER in the germline V gene. V lost 0 bases to trimming and J lost 2 bases, with 8 bases between them. The CDR3 sequence is 14 residues long. The CDR3 nucleotides read TGCGCCAGCAGCCAAGAGCTGGGGACCTACGAGCAGTACTTC. Protein: CASSQELGTYEQYF.

This chain uses TRBV10-3 with TRBJ2-7, with 9 bases lining up with TRBD2. Germline values: CDR1 ENHRY, CDR2 SYGVKD. Germline trimming cut 10 bases from V and 6 bases from J; bases unmatched to any gene: 7. The CDR3 contains 12 residues. The CDR3 loop reads CATEELAGEQYF. The CDR3 DNA follows: TGTGCCACGGAAGAACTAGCGGGCGAGCAGTACTTC.

The chain joins TRBV5-1 to TRBJ1-2, with TRBD1 matching over 7 bases. The CDR3 spans 13 residues. V shed 4 bases and J 5 bases; nucleotides not matched to a gene: 5. Germline CDR1 SGHRS, CDR2 YFSETQ. In DNA, the CDR3 is TGCGCCAGCAGCCCCCAGGGGGAGTATGGCTACACCTTC. Translating it yields CASSPQGEYGYTF.

The V and J genes are TRBV18 and TRBJ2-6; D is tentatively TRBD1 or TRBD2 (5 bases each). Germline values: CDR1 KGHSH, CDR2 LQKENI. The CDR3 loop spans 17 amino acids. V lost 6 bases to trimming and J lost 2 bases, with 17 bases between them. The CDR3 reads CASSPPSRGAGANVLTF. CDR3 nucleotide sequence: TGTGCCAGCTCGCCTCCCTCGAGGGGCGCTGGGGCCAACGTCCTGACTTTC.

This chain links TRBV19 with TRBJ1-3; D possibly corresponds to TRBD1 (5 bases). This CDR3 is 15 amino acids long. Trimming pared 1 base from V and 9 bases from J, leaving 16 bases between. Germline V CDR1 and CDR2: LNHDA, SQIVND (reference sequence). CDR3 sequence (DNA): TGTGCCAGTAGTATAGGAGGGGAGGTCTCTGGCACCATATATTTT. This gives the protein CASSIGGEVSGTIYF.

About this clone itself: At one end, the junction sequence differs from germline, possibly due to a read error. The CDR3 spells CASTRSAEAFF. The CDR3 DNA reads as TGTGCTAGCACCCGATCGGCTGAAGCTTTCTTT. The chain combines TRBV7-7 with TRBJ1-1; no clear D. CDR3 size: 11 residues. Germline CDR1 reads SSHAT; CDR2 reads FNYEAQ (reference sequence).

This clone is a singleton in its sample. The identical CDR3 is also encoded by other nucleotide sequences in the sample. This chain connects TRBV18 to TRBJ1-2; a weak D match, TRBD1 (5 bases). Germline V gene lookup returns CDR1 KGHSH and CDR2 LQKENI. V gave up 3 bases and J gave up 0 bases, with 11 bases separating them. The CDR3 is 15 amino acids. CDR3 bases: TGTGCCAGCTCACCCGTTGACAGCTCTAACTATGGCTACACCTTC. The encoded protein is CASSPVDSSNYGYTF.

About this clone: The sample has other DNA sequences that encode this CDR3 too. The chain carries TRBV5-1 and TRBJ2-7, with D tentatively TRBD1 (5 bases). The V end was cut by 1 base, the J end by 3 bases, with 8 bases between. This CDR3 region has 13 residues. Germline CDR1 and CDR2: SGHRS and YFSETQ. CDR3 in DNA: TGCGCCAGCAGCTTGTTAGGGGACTACGAGCAGTACTTC. Protein sequence: CASSLLGDYEQYF.

As to this clone: Other DNA sequences from this sample encode an identical CDR3 as well. The V gene is TRBV5-1, the J gene TRBJ2-7; D gene uncertain. V was trimmed by 4 bases and J by 7 bases, leaving 12 bases between them. This CDR3 is 12 amino acids long. Germline V CDR1 and CDR2: SGHRS, YFSETQ. The CDR3 DNA sequence: TGCGCCAGCAGCGTACAGAGTGGGGAGCAGTACTTC. Its protein is CASSVQSGEQYF.

The sample holds one count of this clone. This rearrangement joins TRBV19 to TRBJ2-5, with 14 bases aligning to TRBD2. After removal of 4 bases from V and 5 bases from J, the junction contained 12 bases not matched to a gene. Germline loops: CDR1 LNHDA, CDR2 SQIVND (reference sequence). There are 18 residues in the CDR3. The CDR3 loop reads CASSKGGTSGGSGETQYF. CDR3 sequence (DNA): TGTGCCAGTAGTAAAGGAGGGACTAGCGGGGGCTCGGGGGAGACCCAGTACTTC.

V is TRBV5-1 and J is TRBJ2-2, with a weak D call TRBD2 (5 bases). The V gene's germline CDR1 is SGHRS and CDR2 YFSETQ. V lost 4 bases and J 7 bases, leaving 11 bases between the germline ends. The length of the CDR3 is 13 residues. CDR3 DNA: TGCGCCAGCAGCCCCGACGGGATCGGGGAGCTGTTTTTT. Protein: CASSPDGIGELFF.

The CDR3: CASSYSKFTGPETQYF. CDR3 nucleotides: TGTGCCAGCAGTTACTCGAAATTTACAGGACCCGAGACCCAGTACTTC. The rearrangement links TRBV6-5 to TRBJ2-5, with D possibly TRBD1 on 5 matching bases. V was clipped by 0 bases and J by 5 bases, with 16 bases between them. This CDR3 has 16 amino acids. Germline CDR1 reads MNHEY; CDR2 reads SVGAGI.

The rearrangement uses TRBV30 and TRBJ2-1; 10 positions match TRBD1. The CDR3 runs 16 residues. V was clipped by 2 bases and J by 8 bases; unmatched bases: 12. Germline V gene sequence: CDR1 GTSNPN, CDR2 SVGIG (reference sequence). The CDR3 sequence: CAWSPPDRGYFHEQFF. The CDR3, as DNA: TGTGCCTGGAGTCCTCCGGACAGGGGGTATTTTCATGAGCAGTTCTTC.

The rearrangement links TRBV28 to TRBJ2-5, with D maybe TRBD2 (5 bases). The CDR3 extends over 13 amino acids. The V end lost 6 bases, the J end lost 3 bases, and 11 bases lay between the germline ends. CDR1 and CDR2 (germline): MDHEN, SYDVKM. In DNA form, the CDR3 reads TGTGCCAGCAGACTAATCGGGAAAGAGACCCAGTACTTC. Its translation: CASRLIGKETQYF.